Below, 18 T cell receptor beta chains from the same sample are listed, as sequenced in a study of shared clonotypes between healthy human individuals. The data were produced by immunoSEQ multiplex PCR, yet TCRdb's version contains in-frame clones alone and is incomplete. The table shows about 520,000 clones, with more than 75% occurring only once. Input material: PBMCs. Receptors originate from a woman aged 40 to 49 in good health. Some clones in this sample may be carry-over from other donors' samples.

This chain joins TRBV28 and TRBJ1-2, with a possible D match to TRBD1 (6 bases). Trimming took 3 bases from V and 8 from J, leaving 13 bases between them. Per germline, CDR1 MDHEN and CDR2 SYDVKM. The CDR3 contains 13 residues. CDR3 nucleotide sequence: TGTGCCAGCAGTTTGGGGGGGCGTCGGGGCTACACCTTC. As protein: CASSLGGRRGYTF.

The CDR3 here is CSVESGTDTQYF. The CDR3 coding sequence is TGCAGCGTAGAATCGGGAACAGATACGCAGTATTTT. The chain has TRBV29-1 and TRBJ2-3; D might be TRBD2 (5 bases). Germline-derived CDR1 and CDR2 are SQVTM and ANQGSEA. With 6 bases removed from V and 3 bases from J, the gap between germline ends came to 10 bases. The CDR3 is 12 residues long.

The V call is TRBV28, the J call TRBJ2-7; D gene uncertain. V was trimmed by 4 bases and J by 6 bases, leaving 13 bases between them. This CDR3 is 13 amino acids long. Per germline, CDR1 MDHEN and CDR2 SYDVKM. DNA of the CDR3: TGTGCCAGCAGTTGGACGCCGGGTGTCGAGCAGTACTTC. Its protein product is CASSWTPGVEQYF. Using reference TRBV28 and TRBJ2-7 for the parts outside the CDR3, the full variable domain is DVKVTQSSRYLVKRTGEKVFLECVQDMDHENMFWYRQDPGLGLRLIYFSYDVKMKEKGDIPEGYSVSREKKERFSLILESASTNQTSMYLCASSWTPGVEQYFGPGTRLTVT.

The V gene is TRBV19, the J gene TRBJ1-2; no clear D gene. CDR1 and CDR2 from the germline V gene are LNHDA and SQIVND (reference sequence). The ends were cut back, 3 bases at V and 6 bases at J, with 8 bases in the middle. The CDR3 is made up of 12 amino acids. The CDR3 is CASSISENGYTF. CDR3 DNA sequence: TGTGCCAGTAGTATCTCGGAGAATGGCTACACCTTC.

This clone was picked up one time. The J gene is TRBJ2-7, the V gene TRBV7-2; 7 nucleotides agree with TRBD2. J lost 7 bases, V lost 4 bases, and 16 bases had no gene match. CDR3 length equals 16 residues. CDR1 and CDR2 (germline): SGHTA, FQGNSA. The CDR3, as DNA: TGTGCCAGCAGCTCGAAGGGACTAACGGAGGCCTGGGAGCAGTACTTC. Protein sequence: CASSSKGLTEAWEQYF.

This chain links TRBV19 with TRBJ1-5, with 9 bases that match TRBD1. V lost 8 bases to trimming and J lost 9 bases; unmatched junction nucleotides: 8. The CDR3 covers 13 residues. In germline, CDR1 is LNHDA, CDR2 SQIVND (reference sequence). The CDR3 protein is CASSGDRVRPQHF. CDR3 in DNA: TGTGCCAGTTCTGGGGACAGGGTAAGGCCCCAGCATTTT.

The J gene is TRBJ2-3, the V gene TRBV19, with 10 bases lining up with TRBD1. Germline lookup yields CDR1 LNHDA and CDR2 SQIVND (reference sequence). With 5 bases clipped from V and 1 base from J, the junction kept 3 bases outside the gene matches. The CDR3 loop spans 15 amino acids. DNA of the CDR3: TGTGCCAGTAGTTTTGGGACAGGGGGCACAGATACGCAGTATTTT. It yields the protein CASSFGTGGTDTQYF.

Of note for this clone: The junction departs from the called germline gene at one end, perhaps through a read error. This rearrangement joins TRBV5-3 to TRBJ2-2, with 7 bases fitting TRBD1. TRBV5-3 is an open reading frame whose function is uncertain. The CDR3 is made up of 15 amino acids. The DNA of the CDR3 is TGTGCCAGAAGCCCAACAAAGAGGGCGAAGGGGGCGCTGTTTTTT. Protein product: CARSPTKRAKGALFF.

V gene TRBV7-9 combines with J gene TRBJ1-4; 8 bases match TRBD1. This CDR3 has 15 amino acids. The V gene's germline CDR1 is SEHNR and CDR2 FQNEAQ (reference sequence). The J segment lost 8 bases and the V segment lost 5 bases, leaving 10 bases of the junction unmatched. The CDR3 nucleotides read TGTGCCAGCAGCGCCCCCTGGACAGGGAACGAAAAACTGTTTTTT. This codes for CASSAPWTGNEKLFF.

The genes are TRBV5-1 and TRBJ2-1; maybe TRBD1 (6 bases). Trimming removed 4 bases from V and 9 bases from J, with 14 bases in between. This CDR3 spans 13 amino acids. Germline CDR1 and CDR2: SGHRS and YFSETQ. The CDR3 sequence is CASSQDSIGEQFF. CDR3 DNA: TGCGCCAGCAGCCAGGACAGCATCGGTGAGCAGTTCTTC.

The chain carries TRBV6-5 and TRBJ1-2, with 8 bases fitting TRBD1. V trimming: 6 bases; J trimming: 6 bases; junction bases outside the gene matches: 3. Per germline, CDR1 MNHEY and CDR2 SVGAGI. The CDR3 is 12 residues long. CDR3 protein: CASSRGPDGYTF. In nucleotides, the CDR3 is TGTGCCAGCAGCAGGGGGCCAGATGGCTACACCTTC.

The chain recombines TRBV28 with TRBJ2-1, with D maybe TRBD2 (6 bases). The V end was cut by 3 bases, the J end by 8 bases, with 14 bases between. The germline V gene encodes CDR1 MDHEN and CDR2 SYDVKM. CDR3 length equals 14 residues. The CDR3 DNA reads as TGTGCCAGCAGTTTTATAGGGACTGGAGATGAGCAGTTCTTC. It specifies CASSFIGTGDEQFF. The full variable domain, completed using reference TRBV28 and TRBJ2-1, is DVKVTQSSRYLVKRTGEKVFLECVQDMDHENMFWYRQDPGLGLRLIYFSYDVKMKEKGDIPEGYSVSREKKERFSLILESASTNQTSMYLCASSFIGTGDEQFFGPGTRLTVL.

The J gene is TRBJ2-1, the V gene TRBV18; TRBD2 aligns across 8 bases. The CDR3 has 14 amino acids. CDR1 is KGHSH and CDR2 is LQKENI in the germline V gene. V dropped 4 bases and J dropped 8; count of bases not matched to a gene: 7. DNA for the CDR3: TGTGCCAGCTCACTGGCGGGAGGACTGGATGAGCAGTTCTTC. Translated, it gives CASSLAGGLDEQFF.

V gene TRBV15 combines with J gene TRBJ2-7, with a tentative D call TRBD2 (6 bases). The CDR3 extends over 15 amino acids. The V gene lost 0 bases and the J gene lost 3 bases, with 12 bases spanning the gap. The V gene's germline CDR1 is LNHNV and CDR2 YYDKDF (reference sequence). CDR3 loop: CATSRDPGGRYEQYF. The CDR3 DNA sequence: TGTGCCACCAGCAGAGATCCCGGGGGACGCTACGAGCAGTACTTC.

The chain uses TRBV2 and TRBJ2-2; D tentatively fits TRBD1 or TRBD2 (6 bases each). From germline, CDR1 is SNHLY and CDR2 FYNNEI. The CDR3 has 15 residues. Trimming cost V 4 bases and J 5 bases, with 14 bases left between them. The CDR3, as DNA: TGTGCCAGCAGTGTTGGTAGGGGGGAAACCGGGGAGCTGTTTTTT. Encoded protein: CASSVGRGETGELFF.

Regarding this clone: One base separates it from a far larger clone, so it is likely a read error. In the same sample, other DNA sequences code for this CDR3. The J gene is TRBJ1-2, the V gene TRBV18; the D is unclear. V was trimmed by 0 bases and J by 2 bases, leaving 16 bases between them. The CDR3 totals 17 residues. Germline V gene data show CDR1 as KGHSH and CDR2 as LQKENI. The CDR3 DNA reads TGTGCCAGCTCACCACCGATGGCGGCGGCCTCCAACTATGGCTACACCTTC. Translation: CASSPPMAAASNYGYTF.

CDR3 amino acids: CASRPFGQPAQHF. The CDR3 DNA reads TGTGCCAGCAGACCGTTCGGTCAGCCGGCCCAGCATTTT. The chain recombines TRBV6-1 with TRBJ1-5; D is uncertain. V was shortened by 6 bases and J by 11 bases, with 17 bases between the two germline ends. This CDR3 region has 13 residues. Germline lookup yields CDR1 MNHNS and CDR2 SASEGT.

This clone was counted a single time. CDR3 in amino acids: CAAGGRGTYEQYF. In DNA form, the CDR3 reads TGTGCAGCGGGTGGCAGGGGAACTTACGAGCAGTACTTC. The chain is built from TRBV6-1 and TRBJ2-5; D may correspond to TRBD1 or TRBD2 (6 bases each). The end of the DNA aligns better with TRBJ2-7, so the J call may be wrong. The germline V gene encodes CDR1 MNHNS and CDR2 SASEGT. The CDR3 consists of 13 residues.